What follows are 2 T cell receptor beta chains derived from one specimen sequenced in a study of T-cell reconstitution after alpha-beta-depleted transplantation in children. TCRbeta library construction was performed incorporating unique molecular identifiers. TCRdb called the PCR reads again in MiXCR, with one record for every CDR3 protein. The repertoire holds just over 950,000 distinct CDR3 sequences, with about 26% as singletons. This sample comprised PBMCs, mostly from graft donor cells, obtained 360 days after TCRalphabeta/CD19-depleted stem cell transplant. The receptors originated from a boy younger than two who had a stem cell transplant for SCID, so the T cells may come from the graft donor.

This chain connects TRBV12-3 or TRBV12-4 to TRBJ2-5; the D gene is possibly TRBD2 (6 bases). This CDR3 has 13 amino acids. Deletions cut 7 bases from V and 3 bases from J, with 12 bases between. CDR3 DNA: TGTGCCAGCACCTTACAGCGGGAAGAGACCCAGTACTTC. Amino acids: CASTLQREETQYF.

This sequence joins TRBV6-5 and TRBJ1-1; D is unresolved. This CDR3 has 11 amino acids. From germline, CDR1 is MNHEY and CDR2 SVGAGI. The germline V and J ends were trimmed by 5 bases and 7 bases, with 8 bases remaining between them. The CDR3 is CASSDAFEAFF. CDR3 in DNA: TGTGCCAGCAGTGACGCCTTTGAAGCTTTCTTT.